A single count supports the clone carrying this T cell receptor beta chain. What it binds is unknown. A quantity of about 0.5 to 1 ug RNA underwent reverse transcription using random hexamers. TCRdb reprocessed the immunoSEQ multiplex PCR reads via MiXCR and lists one record per CDR3 protein. The sample records some 250,000 distinct CDR3 sequences, 95% to 97% being singletons. This record belongs to a study of CD8 T cells in Susac syndrome. The overall study: When blood was collected, patients with Susac syndrome were therapy-naive, were taking corticosteroids, or were receiving intravenous immunoglobulin alone. Overall study findings and caveats: No clonal expansion appeared among CD4+ T cells in Susac patients.

Susac syndrome patients met recently defined diagnostic criteria for definite or probable disease. The CDR3 is 10 residues long. V was cut by 4 bases and J by 8 bases, with 8 bases left in between. The germline CDR1 and CDR2 sequences are GTSNPN and SVGIG (reference sequence). V and J are TRBV30 and TRBJ1-1; D call uncertain. The specimen sequenced was CD4+ T cells from PBMCs. The receptor comes from a human donor with Susac syndrome. The CDR3 spells CAWIAGEAFF. In DNA form, the CDR3 reads TGTGCCTGGATCGCTGGCGAAGCTTTCTTT. Full variable domain (rest looked up from reference TRBV30 and TRBJ1-1): SQTIHQWPATLVQPVGSPLSLECTVEGTSNPNLYWYRQAAGRGLQLLFYSVGIGQISSEVPQNLSASRPQDRQFILSSKKLLLSDSGFYLCAWIAGEAFFGQGTRLTVV.